This T cell receptor (beta chain) derives from a study of patients and donors after allogeneic stem cell transplantation. In this sample, this clonotype turned up once. TCRdb called the RT-PCR reads again in MiXCR, with one record for every CDR3 protein. The sample lists more than 850,000 distinct CDR3 sequences; about a sixth were seen once. Deletions cut 0 bases from V and 9 bases from J, with 14 bases between. Germline V gene lookup returns CDR1 KGHDR and CDR2 SFDVKD. This CDR3 is built from 15 residues. This clonotype was sampled from a human donor who was either an allogeneic HSCT recipient or a stem cell or donor lymphocyte infusion donor (not recorded which). It is not recorded whose cells these are; they may come from a transplant donor. Material for sequencing was blood, either unsorted or a sorted T cell fraction (not recorded which). This chain joins TRBV24-1 and TRBJ2-1; possibly TRBD2 for D (7 bases). CDR3 DNA: TGTGCCACCAGTGATTTGAGGGGGGGCTGGGCTGAGCAGTTCTTC. Its translation is CATSDLRGGWAEQFF.